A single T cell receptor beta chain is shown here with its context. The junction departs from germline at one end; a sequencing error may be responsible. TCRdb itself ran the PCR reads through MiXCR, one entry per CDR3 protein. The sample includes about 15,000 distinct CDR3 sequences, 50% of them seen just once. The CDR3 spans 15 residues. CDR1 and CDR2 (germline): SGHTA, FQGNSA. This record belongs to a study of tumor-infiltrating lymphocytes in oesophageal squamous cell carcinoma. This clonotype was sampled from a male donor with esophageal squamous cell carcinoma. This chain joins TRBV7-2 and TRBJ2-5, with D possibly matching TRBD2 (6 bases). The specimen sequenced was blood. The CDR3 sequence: CASSRSGSISSPLHF. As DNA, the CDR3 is TGTGCCAGCAGCCGCTCCGGGAGTATTAGCTCACCCCTCCACTTC. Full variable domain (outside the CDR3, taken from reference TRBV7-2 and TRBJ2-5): GAGVSQSPSNKVTEKGKDVELRCDPISGHTALYWYRQSLGQGLEFLIYFQGNSAPDKSGLPSDRFSAERTGGSVSTLTIQRTQQEDSAVYLCASSRSGSISSPLHFGPGTRLLVL.